The 32 T cell receptor beta chains below come from one sample, sequenced in a study of blood T cells in healthy people across ages. Using a J-beta primer mix together with a sample-barcoded 5' primer, a second PCR was run for about 6 to 11 cycles. TCRdb re-analysed the 5' RACE reads in MiXCR, keeping a single row per CDR3 protein. The data contain approximately 350,000 distinct CDR3 sequences, about 49% of them singletons. Material: blood. All receptors come from a man between 60 and 75 years old in good health.

The chain carries TRBV10-3 and TRBJ1-2, with TRBD1 matching over 8 bases. The CDR3 is 13 residues long. Germline CDR1 and CDR2: ENHRY and SYGVKD. V lost 4 bases, J lost 2 bases, and 0 bases stayed unmatched. CDR3 in amino acids: CAISGTGNYGYTF. As DNA, the CDR3 is TGTGCCATCAGTGGGACAGGGAACTATGGCTACACCTTC.

This clonotype was counted between two and nine times. The V call is TRBV12-3 or TRBV12-4, the J call TRBJ1-2; no definite D call. Trimming pared 1 base from V and 8 bases from J, leaving 11 bases between. There are 13 residues in the CDR3. The CDR3 coding sequence is TGTGCCAGCAGTTTAGGCGATATTGGAGGCTACACCTTC. Its translation: CASSLGDIGGYTF.

V gene TRBV6-6 combines with J gene TRBJ2-3; no reliable D call. The germline gives CDR1 MNHNY, CDR2 SVGAGI (reference sequence). Trimming shortened V by 2 bases and J by 3 bases, and 12 bases separated the two germline ends. CDR3 length: 15 residues. CDR3 DNA: TGTGCCAGCAGTTACAGGGATGGGTGGACAGATACGCAGTATTTT. Protein: CASSYRDGWTDTQYF.

On this clonotype: An end of the junction does not agree with germline; a read error may underlie this. The chain joins TRBV12-3 or TRBV12-4 to TRBJ2-2; maybe TRBD1 (6 bases). The CDR3 has 15 amino acids. The CDR3 region is CASSLRQAGTGELFF. For the CDR3, the DNA is TGCGCCAGCAGTTTACGACAGGCGGGCACCGGGGAGCTGTTTTTT.

This clonotype was seen a single time. This chain links TRBV4-2 with TRBJ2-2, with 11 positions matching TRBD2. Germline V CDR1 and CDR2: LGHNA, YNFKEQ. The trim removed 4 bases at V and 2 bases at J, leaving 3 bases unmatched. This CDR3 comprises 16 residues. As DNA, the CDR3 is TGTGCCAGCAGCCCGACTAGCGGGGTAAACACCGGGGAGCTGTTTTTT. It encodes CASSPTSGVNTGELFF.

This clonotype showed up many times. CDR3 sequence reads: CSVESASGRTSYEQYF. The CDR3 region has the DNA TGCAGCGTTGAATCCGCTAGCGGGAGGACCTCCTACGAGCAGTACTTC. This chain uses TRBV29-1 with TRBJ2-7, with 11 bases fitting TRBD2. The CDR3 has 16 residues. Germline V gene sequence: CDR1 SQVTM, CDR2 ANQGSEA. J lost 0 bases, V lost 2 bases, and 6 bases had no gene match.

J is TRBJ2-7 and V is TRBV12-3 or TRBV12-4; D remains ambiguous. V shed 8 bases and J shed 3 bases, with 35 bases lying between them. The length of the CDR3 is 20 residues. The CDR3, as DNA: TGTGCCAGCCCCCTTAAGTACCGCATGGGGAACCGGTATCACTGCTACGAGCAGTACTTC. As protein: CASPLKYRMGNRYHCYEQYF.

This clonotype was detected a few times. The genes are TRBV7-2 and TRBJ2-7; D tentatively reads TRBD1 or TRBD2 (5 bases each). CDR1 and CDR2 (germline): SGHTA, FQGNSA. The CDR3 length is 14 residues. Trimming shortened V by 5 bases and J by 0 bases, and 11 bases separated the two germline ends. The CDR3 sequence: CASSRGDRSYEQYF. The CDR3 DNA reads TGTGCCAGCAGCCGAGGGGACCGCTCCTACGAGCAGTACTTC.

This clonotype was picked up many times. The chain has TRBV4-1 and TRBJ1-1; D is undetermined. V was trimmed by 4 bases and J by 3 bases, leaving 15 bases between them. The CDR3 length is 15 residues. Germline V CDR1 and CDR2: MGHRA, YSYEKL. CDR3 coding DNA: TGCGCCAGCAGCCCCCTTGTCGGGATCCACACTGAAGCTTTCTTT. Protein sequence: CASSPLVGIHTEAFF.

This clonotype has just a few counts. The rearrangement joins TRBV5-1 to TRBJ2-5, with D perhaps TRBD2 (5 bases). There are 15 residues in the CDR3. CDR1 SGHRS and CDR2 YFSETQ come from the germline V gene. V lost 4 bases, J lost 0 bases, and 13 bases lay in between. The CDR3 DNA is TGCGCCAGCAGCCCGGGGTCGAGGGACCAAGAGACCCAGTACTTC. It translates to CASSPGSRDQETQYF.

V usage is TRBV11-3 and J usage is TRBJ2-3; perhaps D is TRBD1 or TRBD2 (5 bases each). The ends were cut back, 5 bases at V and 1 base at J, with 10 bases in the middle. There are 14 residues in the CDR3. The germline V gene encodes CDR1 SGHNT and CDR2 YENEEA. This CDR3 reads CASSPRDRTDTQYF. The DNA for the CDR3 is TGTGCCAGCAGCCCTCGGGACCGCACAGATACGCAGTATTTT.

This chain joins TRBV18 and TRBJ1-2, with 9 bases matching TRBD1. The CDR3 extends over 14 amino acids. Germline loops: CDR1 KGHSH, CDR2 LQKENI. V lost 3 bases, J lost 7 bases, and 6 bases stayed unmatched. The CDR3 is CASSPGQGLAGYTF. The CDR3 DNA reads as TGTGCCAGCTCACCGGGACAGGGACTGGCTGGCTACACCTTC. The variable domain in full, completed from reference TRBV18 and TRBJ1-2, reads NAGVMQNPRHLVRRRGQEARLRCSPMKGHSHVYWYRQLPEEGLKFMVYLQKENIIDESGMPKERFSAEFPKEGPSILRIQQVVRGDSAAYFCASSPGQGLAGYTFGSGTRLTVV.

As concerns this clonotype: It may be a read error: a sequence one base away is much more abundant. The chain carries TRBV20-1 and TRBJ2-5, with TRBD1 matching 9 bases. The J call may be wrong; the DNA end is better matched by TRBJ2-7. This CDR3 region has 13 residues. Germline V CDR1 and CDR2: DFQATT, SNEGSKA (reference sequence). This chain's CDR3 is CSTKRTGVYEQYF. The CDR3 nucleotides are TGCAGTACTAAGCGGACAGGGGTCTACGAGCAGTACTTC.

The chain uses TRBV6-5 and TRBJ1-1, with D hard to call. Trimming cost V 2 bases and J 6 bases, with 13 bases left between them. The CDR3 runs to 14 residues. The germline CDR1 and CDR2 sequences are MNHEY and SVGAGI. CDR3 bases: TGTGCCAGCAGTTACGGGGTCCCAGGCTCTGAAGCTTTCTTT. Protein sequence: CASSYGVPGSEAFF.

This clonotype has a handful of counts. The genes are TRBV20-1 and TRBJ2-1; 7 bases match TRBD1. This CDR3 comprises 11 residues. After removal of 6 bases from V and 6 bases from J, the junction contained 2 bases not matched to a gene. Germline V gene lookup returns CDR1 DFQATT and CDR2 SNEGSKA (reference sequence). CDR3 in DNA: TGCAGTGCAACAGGGGCCAATGAGCAGTTCTTC. This codes for CSATGANEQFF.

J is TRBJ1-4 and V is TRBV6-5; D is undetermined. This CDR3 has 15 residues. Trimming shortened V by 4 bases and J by 8 bases, and 17 bases separated the two germline ends. CDR1 and CDR2 (germline): MNHEY, SVGAGI. The CDR3 sequence: CASSFRSTKAEKLFF. The DNA of the CDR3 is TGTGCCAGCAGTTTTAGGAGTACTAAAGCAGAAAAACTGTTTTTT.

The V gene is TRBV20-1, the J gene TRBJ2-4, with D tentatively TRBD2 (5 bases). This CDR3 region has 12 residues. Germline CDR1 reads DFQATT; CDR2 reads SNEGSKA (reference sequence). The V end was cut by 5 bases, the J end by 8 bases, with 13 bases between. The CDR3 DNA is TGCAGTGCTGTCAGCGGCTTTTACATTCAGTACTTC. Translated: CSAVSGFYIQYF.

The table lists this clonotype with a few counts. The CDR3 DNA sequence: TGTGCCAGCAGTGACTCTGGCGGGGGATTTAATGAGCAGTTCTTC. Translated: CASSDSGGGFNEQFF. The chain uses TRBV6-4 and TRBJ2-1; 7 bases are shared with TRBD2. The CDR3 is 15 residues long. Trimming cost V 0 bases and J 7 bases; bases outside gene matches: 6. CDR1 is MRHNA and CDR2 is SNTAGT in the germline V gene.

The rearrangement links TRBV18 to TRBJ2-7; possible D gene TRBD2, 6 bases. Germline CDR1 is KGHSH and CDR2 is LQKENI. Trimming pared 6 bases from V and 0 bases from J, leaving 15 bases between. The length of the CDR3 is 15 residues. The CDR3 DNA is TGTGCCAGCTCGCGACGCGGGGTCAGCTCCTACGAGCAGTACTTC. It specifies CASSRRGVSSYEQYF.

This clonotype has a handful of counts. The chain has TRBV20-1 and TRBJ2-7; perhaps TRBD2 as D (6 bases). V lost 1 base to trimming and J lost 0 bases, with 16 bases between them. Germline V lookup: CDR1 DFQATT, CDR2 SNEGSKA (reference sequence). The CDR3 consists of 16 residues. CDR3 sequence: CSARGIREFSSYEQYF. In nucleotides, the CDR3 is TGCAGTGCTAGAGGAATTCGGGAGTTCAGCTCCTACGAGCAGTACTTC.

V usage is TRBV5-5 and J usage is TRBJ2-5; D may be TRBD2 (5 bases). The V end lost 5 bases, the J end lost 2 bases, and 10 bases lay between the germline ends. The CDR3 length is 13 residues. Germline V lookup: CDR1 SGHKS, CDR2 YYEKEE (reference sequence). The CDR3 nucleotides read TGTGCCAGCAGGCACACGGGGCAAGAGACCCAGTACTTC. Translating it yields CASRHTGQETQYF. Full variable domain (rest looked up from reference TRBV5-5 and TRBJ2-5): DAGVTQSPTHLIKTRGQQVTLRCSPISGHKSVSWYQQVLGQGPQFIFQYYEKEERGRGNFPDRFSARQFPNYSSELNVNALLLGDSALYLCASRHTGQETQYFGPGTRLLVL.

The V call is TRBV11-2, the J call TRBJ1-2, with D uncertain. The CDR3 length is 14 residues. With 4 bases removed from V and 0 bases from J, the gap between germline ends came to 9 bases. Looked up from germline, CDR1 is SGHAT and CDR2 is FQNNGV. The CDR3 sequence is CASSYLGANYGYTF. CDR3 nucleotide sequence: TGTGCCAGCAGCTACCTTGGAGCTAACTATGGCTACACCTTC.

The chain joins TRBV6-2 or TRBV6-3 to TRBJ1-2; tentative D call: TRBD1 (5 bases). Germline V gene sequence: CDR1 MNHEY, CDR2 SVGEGT. This CDR3 contains 13 residues. Trimming removed 5 bases at V and 5 bases at J, with 12 bases between. The chain's CDR3 is CASSLRDLYGYTF. For the CDR3, the DNA is TGTGCCAGCAGTCTCAGGGACTTGTATGGCTACACCTTC.

The rearrangement joins TRBV4-3 to TRBJ2-1, with a weak D call TRBD1 (5 bases). The CDR3 sequence is 15 residues long. The germline V and J ends were trimmed by 1 base and 4 bases, with 11 bases remaining between them. Germline CDR1 reads LGHNA; CDR2 reads YSLEER. The CDR3, as DNA: TGCGCCAGCAGCCAAGCCTGGACACCTTACAATGAGCAGTTCTTC. This gives the protein CASSQAWTPYNEQFF.

The chain is built from TRBV7-2 and TRBJ1-2; the D is unclear. Germline values: CDR1 SGHTA, CDR2 FQGNSA. There are 13 residues in the CDR3. V was pared by 10 bases and J by 6 bases, with 18 bases between. Here the CDR3 DNA reads TGTGCCACCGTCGGGCAGGCCAACAATGGCTACACCTTC. This encodes CATVGQANNGYTF.

This clonotype was detected only a few times. The chain links TRBV4-2 to TRBJ2-1; 10 positions match TRBD2. The CDR3 totals 17 residues. With 3 bases clipped from V and 0 bases from J, the junction kept 5 bases outside the gene matches. Germline V lookup: CDR1 LGHNA, CDR2 YNFKEQ. The CDR3 is CASSQTGTSVSYNEQFF. The CDR3 DNA is TGTGCCAGCAGCCAGACCGGGACTAGCGTCTCCTACAATGAGCAGTTCTTC.

The chain is built from TRBV12-3 or TRBV12-4 and TRBJ2-7; D gene ambiguous. The CDR3 is made up of 15 amino acids. With 1 base removed from V and 0 bases from J, the gap between germline ends came to 10 bases. CDR3 protein: CASSLGTTISYEQYF. CDR3 DNA: TGTGCCAGCAGTTTAGGCACTACCATCTCCTACGAGCAGTACTTC.

V gene TRBV28 combines with J gene TRBJ2-4, with 8 bases lining up with TRBD2. The DNA end lines up better with TRBJ2-5; the J call may be wrong. The CDR3 length is 18 residues. Looked up from germline, CDR1 is MDHEN and CDR2 is SYDVKM. The CDR3 loop reads CASSLLGNIAGLQETQYF. CDR3 nucleotide sequence: TGTGCCAGCAGTTTATTGGGCAATATAGCGGGACTACAAGAGACCCAGTACTTC.

V and J are TRBV5-4 and TRBJ1-2; 7 nucleotides agree with TRBD1. This CDR3 comprises 15 residues. The trim removed 4 bases at V and 4 bases at J, leaving 10 bases unmatched. Germline lookup yields CDR1 SGHNT and CDR2 YYREEE (reference sequence). For the CDR3, the DNA is TGTGCCAGCAGCATACCAGGGGGAGCGAGCTATGGCTACACCTTC. Translation: CASSIPGGASYGYTF.

This clonotype occurred a few times. The chain employs TRBV20-1 and TRBJ2-5; the match to TRBD2 covers 8 bases. J lost 5 bases, V lost 5 bases, and 13 bases had no gene match. This CDR3 comprises 15 residues. The germline V gene has CDR1 DFQATT and CDR2 SNEGSKA (reference sequence). As DNA, the CDR3 is TGCAGTGCTCAACCCCAAGCGGGAGTGGGGGAGACCCAGTACTTC. It encodes CSAQPQAGVGETQYF.

This clonotype appeared a few times. This chain links TRBV18 with TRBJ2-3; 11 bases agree with TRBD2. The J segment lost 3 bases and the V segment lost 3 bases, leaving 2 bases of the junction unmatched. Germline CDR1 and CDR2: KGHSH and LQKENI. CDR3 size: 15 residues. CDR3 sequence reads: CASSPGLADTDTQYF. CDR3 bases: TGTGCCAGCTCACCGGGACTAGCGGATACAGATACGCAGTATTTT.

The gene calls are TRBV5-4 and TRBJ1-5; no firm D call. This CDR3 contains 13 residues. Trimming left V 0 bases short and J 4 bases short, with 5 bases between. Germline CDR1 SGHNT, CDR2 YYREEE (reference sequence). CDR3 loop: CASSLGINQPQHF. The CDR3, as DNA: TGTGCCAGCAGCTTGGGGATTAATCAGCCCCAGCATTTT.